This TCR beta chain emerged from a study of early T cells in non-severe SARS-CoV-2 infection. Trimming removed 3 bases from V and 8 bases from J; junction bases left unmatched: 9. The CDR3 extends over 13 amino acids. Germline CDR1 SQVTM, CDR2 ANQGSEA. The TCR library protocol attached unique molecular identifiers to the individual cDNA molecules. TCRdb reanalysed the 5' RACE reads using MiXCR and keeps one entry per CDR3 protein. The sample comprises fewer than 45,000 distinct CDR3 sequences, roughly 9.9% of which are singletons, and approximately 12% rests with the top ten. For this clonotype: With a much larger clone just one base away, this may be a read error.

V is TRBV29-1 and J is TRBJ2-7, with TRBD2 matching over 8 bases. The TCR was taken from an adult who was a healthcare worker with PCR-confirmed SARS-CoV-2 infection or an uninfected control (not recorded which). The sample taken for sequencing was whole blood. CDR3 protein: CSVDGGGKYKQYF. The CDR3 DNA reads TGCAGCGTTGACGGCGGGGGGAAGTACAAGCAGTACTTC.